The next 5 T cell receptor beta chains were all read from a single sample in a study of T cells in Graves' hyperthyroidism and ophthalmopathy. RNA transcripts provided the source from which TCR beta CDR3 regions were amplified. HTBI primers were employed in a first-round RT-PCR of the TCR CDR3. TCRdb itself ran the multiplex PCR reads through MiXCR, one entry per CDR3 protein. The table records approximately 590,000 distinct CDR3 sequences, about half of them present only once. Material for sequencing was peripheral blood or thyroid tissue (not recorded which). The source is a woman between 18 and 29 years old with Graves' hyperthyroidism.

The chain is built from TRBV7-9 and TRBJ1-2; tentative D call: TRBD1 (5 bases). Trimming removed 6 bases from V and 5 bases from J, with 10 bases in between. The germline V gene has CDR1 SEHNR and CDR2 FQNEAQ (reference sequence). The CDR3 is 12 amino acids. The chain's CDR3 is CASRQALYGYTF. The CDR3 coding sequence is TGTGCCAGCAGACAGGCTCTTTATGGCTACACCTTC.

Details on this clonotype: At one end, the junction sequence differs from germline, possibly due to a read error. The V and J genes are TRBV7-2 and TRBJ2-6; 7 bases are a match to TRBD1. The CDR3 length is 16 residues. Per the germline V gene, CDR1 is SGHTA and CDR2 is FQGNSA. The CDR3 DNA sequence: TGCGCCAGCAGCCAGGCACAGGGGAACGGGGCCAACGTCCTGACTTTC. Its translation is CASSQAQGNGANVLTF. The variable domain in full, completed from reference TRBV7-2 and TRBJ2-6, reads GAGVSQSPSNKVTEKGKDVELRCDPISGHTALYWYRQSLGQGLEFLIYFQGNSAPDKSGLPSDRFSAERTGGSVSTLTIQRTQQEDSAVYLCASSQAQGNGANVLTFGAGSRLTVL.

This rearrangement joins TRBV2 to TRBJ2-6; TRBD2 might be the D (6 bases). V lost 8 bases and J 1 base, leaving 15 bases between the germline ends. The germline V gene encodes CDR1 SNHLY and CDR2 FYNNEI. The CDR3 is 16 residues long. The CDR3 loop reads CASCGTEKSGANVLTF. The CDR3 DNA is TGTGCCAGCTGCGGGACTGAGAAATCTGGGGCCAACGTCCTGACTTTC.

The rearrangement joins TRBV2 to TRBJ2-5; D possibly uses TRBD1 or TRBD2 (5 bases each). CDR1 SNHLY and CDR2 FYNNEI come from the germline V gene. Trimming removed 10 bases from V and 2 bases from J, with 17 bases in between. The CDR3 totals 14 residues. In DNA form, the CDR3 reads TGTGCCACGAACCGGGGACGGGATCAAGAGACCCAGTACTTC. Protein product: CATNRGRDQETQYF.

The chain joins TRBV7-2 to TRBJ1-2; possibly TRBD1 for D (5 bases). V gave up 6 bases and J gave up 4 bases, with 15 bases separating them. Germline loops: CDR1 SGHTA, CDR2 FQGNSA. The CDR3 is 14 amino acids. CDR3 amino acids: CASSEAQGGYGYTF. The CDR3 DNA is TGTGCCAGCAGTGAAGCCCAGGGAGGCTATGGCTACACCTTC.